This T cell receptor (beta chain) was identified during a study of T cells in Graves' hyperthyroidism and ophthalmopathy. Worth noting for this clonotype: Its antigen remains unknown.

The CDR3 is 14 residues long. Germline V gives CDR1 GTSNPN, CDR2 SVGIG (reference sequence). The V and J ends lost 6 bases and 2 bases respectively, with 16 bases between them. Researchers amplified the TCR beta CDR3 regions from RNA transcripts. HTBI primers were used for first-round RT-PCR of the TCR CDR3. TCRdb independently ran MiXCR on the multiplex PCR reads; one entry per CDR3 protein. The sample lists some 560,000 distinct CDR3 sequences, about 15% occurring once. Findings and limits, study-wide: Progression to ophthalmopathy was predicted a median of roughly 6.8 months early. Most clonotypes expanded in thyroid above 0.001 were likewise present in blood.

Subjects aged 18 to 65 presented with newly diagnosed hyperthyroidism of less than 2 months' duration. Orbital computed tomography and thyroid ultrasound, together with serum TRAb and thyroxine and clinical symptoms, were used for diagnoses. The source material was blood. The chain employs TRBV30 and TRBJ1-2; a weak D match, TRBD1 (5 bases). This receptor was obtained from a woman in her thirties or forties with Graves' hyperthyroidism. This CDR3 reads CACPLLPGNYGYTF. CDR3 nucleotides: TGTGCCTGTCCATTGCTCCCAGGGAACTATGGCTACACCTTC.